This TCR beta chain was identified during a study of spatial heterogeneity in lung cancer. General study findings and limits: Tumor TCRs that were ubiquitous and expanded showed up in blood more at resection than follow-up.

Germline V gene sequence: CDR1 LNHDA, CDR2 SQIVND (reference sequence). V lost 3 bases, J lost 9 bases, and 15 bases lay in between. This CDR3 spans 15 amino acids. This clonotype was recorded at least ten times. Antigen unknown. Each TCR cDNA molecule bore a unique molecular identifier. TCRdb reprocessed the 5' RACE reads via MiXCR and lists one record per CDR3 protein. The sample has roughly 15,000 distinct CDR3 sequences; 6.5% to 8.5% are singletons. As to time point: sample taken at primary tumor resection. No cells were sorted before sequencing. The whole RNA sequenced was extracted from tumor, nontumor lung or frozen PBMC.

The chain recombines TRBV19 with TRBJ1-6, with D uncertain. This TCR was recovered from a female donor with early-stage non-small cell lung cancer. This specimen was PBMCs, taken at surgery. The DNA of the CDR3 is TGTGCCAGTAGTATCGGGATGGCGGGTCGTTCACCCCTCCACTTT. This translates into CASSIGMAGRSPLHF.